The T cell receptor beta chain described here comes from a study of blood T cell repertoires in COVID-19. Whole-study context: Samples of COVID-19 (acute and convalescent) were obtained from the United States, Italy and Spain.

From germline, CDR1 is KGHSH and CDR2 LQKENI. CDR3 length: 14 amino acids. V was shortened by 0 bases and J by 8 bases, with 10 bases between the two germline ends. Study processing details: The authors estimated nucleated cell counts from reference gene primer amplification. Libraries were prepared by immunoSEQ multiplex PCR; TCRdb keeps only in-frame clonotypes and omits some of them. That table is the source of V, J and clone size, and D and trimming were worked out from the DNA. The repertoire consists of about 99,000 clones, with over 75% occurring once and the leading ten covering under 15%. V is TRBV18 and J is TRBJ1-4; D might be TRBD1 (5 bases). Sequenced: peripheral blood. The TCR originated in a human donor in a cohort sampled during active or convalescent COVID-19. The CDR3: CASSPPTVGEKLFF. CDR3 DNA: TGTGCCAGCTCACCACCGACAGTCGGGGAAAAACTGTTTTTT.